These 2 T cell receptor beta chains were sequenced from one sample in a study of early T cells in non-severe SARS-CoV-2 infection. MiXCR, run by TCRdb on the 5' RACE reads, gives a single entry per CDR3 protein. Altogether approximately 110,000 distinct CDR3 sequences are present, under 15% being singletons, with the ten largest covering just over 20%. Specimen: whole blood. Receptors were obtained from an adult who was a healthcare worker with PCR-confirmed SARS-CoV-2 infection or an uninfected control (not recorded which).

This clonotype was counted only a few times. The chain is built from TRBV3-1 and TRBJ2-3; 7 nucleotides agree with TRBD2. From germline, CDR1 is LGHDT and CDR2 YNNKEL (reference sequence). The CDR3 has 13 amino acids. Trimming cost V 0 bases and J 6 bases; bases outside gene matches: 0. CDR3 DNA sequence: TGTGCCAGCAGCCAAGATAGCGGGGATACGCAGTATTTT. Its translation: CASSQDSGDTQYF.

This clonotype was found many times. V and J are TRBV5-1 and TRBJ1-4; D call uncertain. Trimming cost V 0 bases and J 5 bases, with 11 bases left between them. The V gene's germline CDR1 is SGHRS and CDR2 YFSETQ. The CDR3 extends over 15 amino acids. CDR3 DNA sequence: TGCGCCAGCAGCTTGGCCGGACGGGAAAATGAAAAACTGTTTTTT. This gives the protein CASSLAGRENEKLFF.